This T cell receptor beta chain came from a study of T cell changes during pregnancy in multiple sclerosis. Trimming stripped 5 bases from V and 8 bases from J, with 15 bases between. The germline V gene encodes CDR1 SGHTA and CDR2 FQGNSA. The CDR3 is made up of 14 amino acids. Generated by immunoSEQ multiplex PCR, the TCRdb table keeps only in-frame clones and is missing some. Of over 90,000 clones in the sample, approximately 90% were seen once. This specimen consisted of peripheral blood, obtained before pregnancy. The V gene is TRBV7-2, the J gene TRBJ1-4; TRBD1 might be the D (5 bases). This receptor was identified in a female donor with multiple sclerosis, enrolled in a pregnancy study. The DNA for the CDR3 is TGTGCCAGCAGCCGGGGACGGGGGGAGGAAAAACTGTTTTTT. It translates to CASSRGRGEEKLFF.